The rows below give T cell receptor beta chains drawn from one sample of a study of STAT5B mutations in CD4+ large granular lymphocyte leukemia. Only in-frame clones appear in the TCRdb table, and some are missing; sequencing was by immunoSEQ multiplex PCR. In the table there are some 38,000 clones, 75% to 85% of which are singletons. Sequencing used CD4+ T cells from blood buffy coats. The receptors were sampled from a human donor in good health. The CDR3 runs from the conserved cysteine through the conserved F or W. Fields, in order: clone size, V gene, J gene, D gene, CDR3 protein, CDR3 DNA. A D gene is named only where the DNA matches it firmly. The size of a clone is reported for some rows only, either as once, few or many, or as a class for expanded clones.

.	TRBV6-6	TRBJ1-4	TRBD1	CASSYGRGRFEKLFF	TGTGCCAGCAGTTACGGCAGGGGGCGGTTCGAAAAACTGTTTTTT
.	TRBV11-1	TRBJ2-1	TRBD2	CASSFSTGLAGAYGGEQFF	TGTGCCAGCAGCTTCTCTACGGGACTAGCGGGAGCATACGGCGGTGAGCAGTTCTTC
.	TRBV30	TRBJ2-1	TRBD2	CAWTPSGGYNEQFF	TGTGCCTGGACCCCTAGCGGGGGCTACAATGAGCAGTTCTTC
.	TRBV14	TRBJ2-5	TRBD2	CASSQGTRRGETQYF	TGTGCCAGCAGCCAAGGAACGCGGCGGGGGGAGACCCAGTACTTC
.	TRBV7-9	TRBJ1-2	.	CASSVSAPFHGYTF	TGTGCCAGCAGCGTTTCTGCGCCATTCCATGGCTACACCTTC
few	TRBV2	TRBJ1-4	.	CASSEKGVYEKLFF	TGTGCCAGCAGTGAAAAGGGGGTTTATGAAAAACTGTTTTTT
.	TRBV29-1	TRBJ2-3	.	CSVKGSTDTQYF	TGCAGCGTCAAAGGGAGCACAGATACGCAGTATTTT
.	TRBV4-2	TRBJ2-3	.	CASSQEAGLTDTQYF	TGTGCCAGCAGCCAAGAGGCAGGGTTGACAGATACGCAGTATTTT
.	TRBV27	TRBJ2-7	.	CASSFERNSNEQYF	TGTGCCAGCAGTTTTGAACGTAATTCCAACGAGCAGTACTTC
.	TRBV5-6	TRBJ2-3	.	CASSLGTVATQYF	TGTGCCAGCAGCTTGGGGACGGTGGCTACGCAGTATTTT
once	TRBV5-6	TRBJ1-2	.	CASSLGQGDGYTF	TGTGCCAGCAGCTTGGGGCAGGGCGATGGCTACACCTTC
.	TRBV19	TRBJ1-5	TRBD1	CASSLQGGYQPQHF	TGTGCCAGTAGCCTACAGGGGGGGTATCAGCCCCAGCATTTT
.	TRBV6-1	TRBJ1-6	TRBD1	CASSQGTGRLGSPLHF	TGTGCCAGCAGTCAAGGGACAGGGCGGTTGGGTTCACCCCTCCACTTT
.	TRBV11-3	TRBJ2-3	.	CASSLEVGPADTQYF	TGTGCCAGCAGCTTAGAGGTGGGGCCGGCAGATACGCAGTATTTT
.	TRBV7-9	TRBJ2-1	.	CASSPLALNEQFF	TGTGCCAGCAGCCCACTAGCCCTCAATGAGCAGTTCTTC
.	TRBV11-3	TRBJ2-7	.	CASSMRGSEQYF	TGTGCCAGCAGCATGAGGGGCTCCGAGCAGTACTTC
.	TRBV11-1	TRBJ2-1	.	CASRTYRENEQFF	TGTGCCAGCAGGACTTACAGGGAAAATGAGCAGTTCTTC